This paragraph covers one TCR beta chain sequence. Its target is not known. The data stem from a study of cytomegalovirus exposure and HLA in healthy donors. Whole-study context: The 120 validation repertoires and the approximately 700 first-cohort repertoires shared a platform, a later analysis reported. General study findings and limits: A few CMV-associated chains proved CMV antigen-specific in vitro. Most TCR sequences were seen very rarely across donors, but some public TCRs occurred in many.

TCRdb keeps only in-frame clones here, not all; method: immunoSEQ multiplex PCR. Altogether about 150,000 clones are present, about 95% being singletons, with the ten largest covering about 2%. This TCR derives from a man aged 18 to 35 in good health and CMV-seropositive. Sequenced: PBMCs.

The CDR3 sequence: CASSLTTSGGPGYEQFF. In DNA form, the CDR3 reads TGTGCCAGCAGTTTAACGACTAGCGGGGGCCCCGGGTATGAGCAGTTCTTC. This sequence joins TRBV27 and TRBJ2-1; TRBD2 aligns across 12 bases. CDR1 and CDR2 (germline): MNHEY, SMNVEV (reference sequence). The CDR3 runs 17 residues. With 2 bases clipped from V and 8 bases from J, the junction kept 10 bases outside the gene matches.